Shown below are 12 T cell receptor beta chains from a single sample sequenced in a study of beta chain features in type 1 diabetes (dated by TCRdb to the late 2010s). The library came from the immunoSEQ multiplex PCR assay. The High Capacity cDNA Reverse Transcription Kit was used to reverse transcribe all of the isolated RNA, meaning that expressed TCRB transcripts were what got sequenced. The table was pulled from immuneACCESS by TCRdb, which kept in-frame rearrangements only. Such tables lose some clones; where checked, under half of the loss comes from unresolved V genes, and the rest has no known cause. The sample table records hundreds of thousands of clones; approximately 30% of these occur just once. Roughly 0.06% of the sample is held by the ten biggest clonotypes. Source material: naive CD4+ T cells from blood. This specimen's cell subset or site label, interpreted: true naive CD4+ T cells. The receptor source for this set is a young man in good health.

V is TRBV15 and J is TRBJ2-4; 8 bases map to TRBD1. In germline, CDR1 is LNHNV, CDR2 YYDKDF (reference sequence). The trim removed 0 bases at V and 4 bases at J, leaving 8 bases unmatched. The CDR3 has 17 residues. The CDR3 bases are TGTGCCACCAGCAGAGATGAGGTTGGACAGGGAAAAAACATTCAGTACTTC. This gives the protein CATSRDEVGQGKNIQYF.

The V gene is TRBV7-2, the J gene TRBJ2-5; 11 bases agree with TRBD2. Unmatched junction bases numbered 5, after V lost 4 bases and J lost 4 bases. The germline CDR1 and CDR2 sequences are SGHTA and FQGNSA. The CDR3 totals 15 residues. The CDR3 loop is CASSSQLAGVETQYF. DNA of the CDR3: TGTGCCAGCAGCTCCCAACTAGCGGGAGTAGAGACCCAGTACTTC.

The chain carries TRBV29-1 and TRBJ1-2; D unclear. V was shortened by 8 bases and J by 5 bases, with 18 bases between the two germline ends. There are 13 residues in the CDR3. Germline V CDR1 and CDR2: SQVTM, ANQGSEA. The CDR3 bases are TGCAGCTCCTCCTTTGGGGTCGAGTATGGCTACACCTTC. Translated: CSSSFGVEYGYTF.

The chain couples TRBV5-1 to TRBJ2-5; 9 bases line up with TRBD2. CDR3 size: 15 residues. With V trimmed by 2 bases and J by 3 bases, 5 bases remained unmatched. Germline V gene data show CDR1 as SGHRS and CDR2 as YFSETQ. The CDR3 DNA reads TGCGCCAGCAGCTTCGGACTAGCGACTGAAGAGACCCAGTACTTC. This encodes CASSFGLATEETQYF. Complete variable domain (other parts from reference TRBV5-1 and TRBJ2-5): KAGVTQTPRYLIKTRGQQVTLSCSPISGHRSVSWYQQTPGQGLQFLFEYFSETQRNKGNFPGRFSGRQFSNSRSEMNVSTLELGDSALYLCASSFGLATEETQYFGPGTRLLVL.

This clone turned up a few times. The chain links TRBV20-1 to TRBJ2-3; the D is unclear. There are 11 residues in the CDR3. Germline values: CDR1 DFQATT, CDR2 SNEGSKA (reference sequence). V lost 7 bases and J 4 bases, leaving 9 bases between the germline ends. The CDR3 reads CSGNRADTQYF. The CDR3 DNA sequence: TGCAGTGGGAACCGCGCAGATACGCAGTATTTT.

V and J are TRBV7-9 and TRBJ2-5; maybe TRBD2 (6 bases). V dropped 2 bases and J dropped 0 bases, with 10 bases sitting between them. The CDR3 extends over 15 amino acids. The germline CDR1 and CDR2 sequences are SEHNR and FQNEAQ (reference sequence). The CDR3 protein is CASSLWRDYQETQYF. For the CDR3, the DNA is TGTGCCAGCAGCTTATGGCGGGACTACCAAGAGACCCAGTACTTC.

This clone was picked up a small number of times. This chain joins TRBV7-2 and TRBJ2-1; the D gene is possibly TRBD2 (5 bases). In germline, CDR1 is SGHTA, CDR2 FQGNSA. Trimming took off 3 bases at V and 3 bases at J, with 12 bases between the two ends. CDR3 length equals 15 residues. CDR3 DNA: TGTGCCAGCAGCTTTACGAGCGGAGTCTACAATGAGCAGTTCTTC. This encodes CASSFTSGVYNEQFF.

This clone was detected only a few times. This chain links TRBV7-7 with TRBJ2-5, with 8 bases aligning to TRBD1. CDR3 size: 14 residues. From germline, CDR1 is SSHAT and CDR2 FNYEAQ (reference sequence). The trim removed 5 bases at V and 5 bases at J, leaving 7 bases unmatched. As DNA, the CDR3 is TGTGCCAGCAGCAGGACAGGGTTTCGTGAGACCCAGTACTTC. This sequence encodes CASSRTGFRETQYF. The full variable domain, in which reference TRBV7-7 and TRBJ2-5 provide the parts outside the CDR3, is GAGVSQSPRYKVTKRGQDVTLRCDPISSHATLYWYQQALGQGPEFLTYFNYEAQPDKSGLPSDRFSAERPEGSISTLTIQRTEQRDSAMYRCASSRTGFRETQYFGPGTRLLVL.

This chain uses TRBV5-1 with TRBJ2-1; 7 positions agree with TRBD2. The germline V gene has CDR1 SGHRS and CDR2 YFSETQ. This CDR3 is built from 16 residues. V was clipped by 4 bases and J by 3 bases; unmatched bases: 10. The CDR3: CASSPGLAVDYNEQFF. The CDR3 DNA follows: TGCGCCAGCAGCCCCGGGCTAGCGGTAGACTACAATGAGCAGTTCTTC.

This clone was detected a few times. The chain is built from TRBV2 and TRBJ2-3, with 7 bases aligning to TRBD2. Germline loops: CDR1 SNHLY, CDR2 FYNNEI. The CDR3 totals 12 residues. V lost 11 bases, J lost 5 bases, and 7 bases stayed unmatched. In DNA form, the CDR3 reads TGTGCCGGAGCGGGGCGGAAAGATACGCAGTATTTT. It codes for CAGAGRKDTQYF.

The chain recombines TRBV7-3 with TRBJ2-1; the match to TRBD2 covers 8 bases. Trimming at V came to 5 bases and at J to 6 bases, leaving 18 bases not matched to a gene. Germline-derived CDR1 and CDR2 are SGHTA and FQGTGA. The CDR3 runs 18 residues. The CDR3 coding sequence is TGTGCCAGCAGCGCAAGGGGGTCGGAAGTAGCGGGACCCAATGAGCAGTTCTTC. Protein product: CASSARGSEVAGPNEQFF.

The chain uses TRBV4-1 and TRBJ2-7; TRBD2 might be the D (6 bases). Per the germline V gene, CDR1 is MGHRA and CDR2 is YSYEKL. Trimming pared 4 bases from V and 6 bases from J, leaving 13 bases between. This CDR3 comprises 13 residues. The CDR3: CASSLLGLREQYF. The CDR3 DNA reads as TGCGCCAGCAGCCTCCTGGGACTGCGCGAGCAGTACTTC.